These 18 T cell receptor beta chains were sequenced from one sample in a study of early T cells in non-severe SARS-CoV-2 infection. TCRdb re-called the 5' RACE reads through MiXCR, storing one row per CDR3 protein. The sample shows tens of thousands of distinct CDR3 sequences, around 12% of them seen only once. The sample taken for sequencing was whole blood. These receptor sequences come from an adult who was a healthcare worker with PCR-confirmed SARS-CoV-2 infection or an uninfected control (not recorded which).

This clonotype has at least ten counts. This chain links TRBV2 with TRBJ2-3, with no clear D. V shed 8 bases and J shed 0 bases, with 9 bases lying between them. CDR3 length equals 13 residues. Germline V gene data show CDR1 as SNHLY and CDR2 as FYNNEI. Written as DNA, the CDR3 is TGTGCCAGCTTGGCGACTAGCACAGATACGCAGTATTTT. Its translation is CASLATSTDTQYF.

This clonotype was counted only a few times. This sequence joins TRBV7-2 and TRBJ1-2; D is undetermined. The CDR3 spans 14 residues. Germline V gene data show CDR1 as SGHTA and CDR2 as FQGNSA. Trimming cost V 2 bases and J 6 bases, with 13 bases left between them. This CDR3 is CASSLRADSDGYTF. The DNA of the CDR3 is TGTGCCAGCAGCTTAAGGGCAGATTCAGATGGCTACACCTTC.

Many counts were recorded for this clonotype. The CDR3 nucleotides read TGTGCCACCAGTGACCAGATCCGGGATTACACAGATACGCAGTATTTT. Encoded protein: CATSDQIRDYTDTQYF. The chain joins TRBV24-1 to TRBJ2-3, with a possible D match to TRBD2 (5 bases). The CDR3 runs 16 residues. V was cut by 4 bases and J by 2 bases, with 15 bases left in between. Germline CDR1 reads KGHDR; CDR2 reads SFDVKD.

This clonotype was seen repeatedly, ten times or more. This chain uses TRBV12-5 with TRBJ1-5; 11 bases are shared with TRBD1. Germline V lookup: CDR1 LGHNT, CDR2 FRNRAP. The CDR3 consists of 16 residues. J gave up 3 bases and V 5 bases, and 6 bases lay outside the gene matches. The CDR3 protein is CASGAQDRGPNQPQHF. The CDR3 DNA follows: TGTGCTAGTGGTGCCCAGGACAGGGGGCCCAATCAGCCCCAGCATTTT. The whole variable domain, filled in from reference TRBV12-5 and TRBJ1-5, reads DARVTQTPRHKVTEMGQEVTMRCQPILGHNTVFWYRQTMMQGLELLAYFRNRAPLDDSGMPKDRFSAEMPDATLATLKIQPSEPRDSAVYFCASGAQDRGPNQPQHFGDGTRLSIL.

This clonotype appeared many times. The rearrangement joins TRBV7-2 to TRBJ2-5; 9 positions agree with TRBD1. The CDR3 spans 14 residues. CDR1 is SGHTA, CDR2 FQGNSA, per germline. J gave up 5 bases and V 5 bases, and 6 bases lay outside the gene matches. The chain's CDR3 is CASSPNRGHETQYF. DNA for the CDR3: TGTGCCAGCAGCCCAAACAGGGGGCATGAGACCCAGTACTTC.

This clonotype has at least ten counts. J is TRBJ1-1 and V is TRBV12-3 or TRBV12-4; no definite D call. V was clipped by 1 base and J by 0 bases, with 0 bases between them. The CDR3 runs 12 residues. CDR3 in amino acids: CASSLVNTEAFF. CDR3 in DNA: TGTGCCAGCAGTTTAGTGAACACTGAAGCTTTCTTT.

This clonotype was seen more than once but under ten times. In nucleotides, the CDR3 is TGTGCCAGCAGCGGATACCGGCGGGAGCAGTACTTC. It codes for CASSGYRREQYF. J is TRBJ2-7 and V is TRBV27; no firm D call. Looked up from germline, CDR1 is MNHEY and CDR2 is SMNVEV (reference sequence). V was shortened by 6 bases and J by 7 bases, with 13 bases between the two germline ends. The CDR3 runs to 12 residues.

This clonotype was seen repeatedly, ten times or more. The V and J genes are TRBV29-1 and TRBJ2-2, with D uncertain. Trimming cost V 7 bases and J 1 base, with 13 bases left between them. The CDR3 is 14 amino acids. The germline V gene has CDR1 SQVTM and CDR2 ANQGSEA. CDR3: CSGKLDLNTGELFF. Here the CDR3 DNA reads TGCAGCGGAAAATTGGACCTGAACACCGGGGAGCTGTTTTTT.

This clonotype was counted ten times or more. The V call is TRBV2, the J call TRBJ2-7; 7 bases match TRBD2. The CDR3 runs 16 residues. V dropped 7 bases and J dropped 4; count of bases not matched to a gene: 16. Per germline, CDR1 SNHLY and CDR2 FYNNEI. The CDR3 DNA reads as TGTGCCAGCACCCCGCGGTTGCGGGAGTCCCTTTACGAGCAGTACTTC. Encoded protein: CASTPRLRESLYEQYF.

V usage is TRBV12-5 and J usage is TRBJ2-6, with D maybe TRBD2 (5 bases). Trimming pared 6 bases from V and 1 base from J, leaving 13 bases between. The CDR3 extends over 16 amino acids. Germline V lookup: CDR1 LGHNT, CDR2 FRNRAP. CDR3 residues: CASGLPRRSGANVLTF. The CDR3, as DNA: TGTGCTAGTGGCCTCCCCCGGAGGTCTGGGGCCAACGTCCTGACTTTC.

This clonotype has a count of ten or more. The J gene is TRBJ2-7, the V gene TRBV6-6; D gene unclear. The CDR3 totals 15 residues. The ends were cut back, 2 bases at V and 5 bases at J, with 16 bases in the middle. Germline CDR1 reads MNHNY; CDR2 reads SVGAGI (reference sequence). CDR3 nucleotides: TGTGCCAGCAGTTACCAACAGAATCAACTCCACGAGCAGTACTTC. It yields the protein CASSYQQNQLHEQYF.

This clonotype was picked up many times. The chain links TRBV12-3 or TRBV12-4 to TRBJ2-7; 8 nucleotides line up with TRBD1. The CDR3 spans 14 residues. V dropped 3 bases and J dropped 12; count of bases not matched to a gene: 13. CDR3 coding DNA: TGTGCCAGCAGTTTGGGGACAGGAAAAAAGTCAATGTACTTC. This translates into CASSLGTGKKSMYF.

There are many counts of this clonotype. The rearrangement joins TRBV28 to TRBJ2-7; weak D call: TRBD2 (7 bases). Germline loops: CDR1 MDHEN, CDR2 SYDVKM. This CDR3 region has 16 residues. The germline V and J ends were trimmed by 6 bases and 2 bases, with 20 bases remaining between them. CDR3 protein: CASRSHAAGATYEQYF. CDR3 in DNA: TGTGCCAGCAGATCCCACGCGGCGGGGGCGACCTACGAGCAGTACTTC.

This clonotype was seen more than once but under ten times. V usage is TRBV29-1 and J usage is TRBJ2-2; 9 nucleotides align to TRBD2. The CDR3 runs to 13 residues. Trimming removed 6 bases from V and 6 bases from J; junction bases left unmatched: 5. Germline-derived CDR1 and CDR2 are SQVTM and ANQGSEA. The CDR3 nucleotides read TGCAGCGTAGCGGGAGGCGTAGCCGGGGAGCTGTTTTTT. Amino acids: CSVAGGVAGELFF.

This clonotype has a count of ten or more. V is TRBV5-4 and J is TRBJ2-3, with a weak D call TRBD1 (6 bases). Germline CDR1 is SGHNT and CDR2 is YYREEE (reference sequence). The length of the CDR3 is 15 residues. Trimming removed 1 base at V and 0 bases at J, with 9 bases between. The CDR3 bases are TGTGCCAGCAGCTTGCAGGGGACCAGCACAGATACGCAGTATTTT. It translates to CASSLQGTSTDTQYF.

In this sample, this clonotype turned up many times. The V gene is TRBV10-1, the J gene TRBJ2-2, with 12 bases matching TRBD2. The CDR3 consists of 18 residues. Germline values: CDR1 WNHNN, CDR2 SYGVQD (reference sequence). The junction had 8 bases not matched to a gene; V was cut back by 5 bases and J by 1 base. For the CDR3, the DNA is TGCGCCAGCAGTAGTCCGACTAGCGGGGGCCGGAACACCGGGGAGCTGTTTTTT. Protein sequence: CASSSPTSGGRNTGELFF.

This clonotype has ten or more counts. J is TRBJ2-2 and V is TRBV6-6; the match to TRBD1 covers 7 bases. CDR1 is MNHNY, CDR2 SVGAGI, per germline (reference sequence). The V segment lost 0 bases and the J segment 10 bases; nucleotides outside the gene matches: 14. The CDR3 is 17 amino acids. The CDR3 nucleotides read TGTGCCAGCAGTTACTCGAGGGGAAAGGGGGCCGCCGAGGAGCTGTTTTTT. It codes for CASSYSRGKGAAEELFF.

This clonotype has ten or more counts. This chain connects TRBV12-3 or TRBV12-4 to TRBJ2-1; D gene uncertain. CDR3 length equals 13 residues. The V end lost 1 base, the J end lost 5 bases, and 6 bases lay between the germline ends. The CDR3 is CASSLVRNNEQFF. CDR3 DNA sequence: TGTGCCAGCAGTTTAGTCAGGAACAATGAGCAGTTCTTC.